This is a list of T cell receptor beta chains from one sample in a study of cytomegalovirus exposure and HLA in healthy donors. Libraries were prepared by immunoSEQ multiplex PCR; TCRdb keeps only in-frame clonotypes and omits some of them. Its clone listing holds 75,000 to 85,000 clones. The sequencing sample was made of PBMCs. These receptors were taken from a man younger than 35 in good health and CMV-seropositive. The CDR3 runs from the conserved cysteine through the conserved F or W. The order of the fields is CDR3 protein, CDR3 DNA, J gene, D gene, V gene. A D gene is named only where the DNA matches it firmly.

CASSLGGANEQYF TGTGCCAGCAGCTTGGGCGGGGCCAACGAGCAGTACTTC TRBJ2-7 - TRBV5-5
CASRPTWGGDYEQYF TGTGCCAGCAGACCGACTTGGGGCGGTGATTACGAGCAGTACTTC TRBJ2-7 - TRBV9
CASTASRTGGYTF TGTGCCAGCACCGCATCTAGGACAGGAGGCTACACCTTC TRBJ1-2 TRBD1 TRBV6-5
CAGRGQTYTGELFF TGTGCCGGCCGTGGACAGACCTACACCGGGGAGCTGTTTTTT TRBJ2-2 - TRBV6-1
CASSFTPGTGGLMNTEAFF TGCGCCAGCAGCTTCACACCCGGGACAGGGGGCCTAATGAACACTGAAGCTTTCTTT TRBJ1-1 TRBD1 TRBV5-1
CASSVGVTGGFYEQYF TGTGCCAGCAGCGTAGGTGTAACAGGGGGCTTCTACGAGCAGTACTTC TRBJ2-7 TRBD1 TRBV9
CASVPGQGSEQFF TGTGCCAGTGTCCCGGGACAGGGTAGTGAGCAGTTCTTC TRBJ2-1 TRBD1 TRBV19
CASSAGTGVGYTF TGTGCCAGCAGTGCAGGGACAGGGGTAGGCTACACCTTC TRBJ1-2 TRBD1 TRBV6-1
CASSQENRNTEAFF TGTGCCAGCAGCCAAGAAAACAGGAACACTGAAGCTTTCTTT TRBJ1-1 - TRBV14
CASSPLNRGSAFF TGTGCCAGCTCGCCACTGAACAGGGGATCAGCTTTCTTT TRBJ1-1 TRBD1 TRBV18
CASSRTGEGYTF TGTGCCAGCAGTAGGACAGGGGAAGGCTACACCTTC TRBJ1-2 TRBD1 TRBV7-9
CASSLIDREYYGYTF TGTGCCAGCAGTCTAATTGACAGGGAGTACTATGGCTACACCTTC TRBJ1-2 TRBD1 TRBV5-6
CASSLKALGDEQFF TGCGCCAGCAGCCTAAAAGCCCTGGGCGATGAGCAGTTCTTC TRBJ2-1 - TRBV5-1
CASSLGGTDGSEKLFF TGTGCCAGCAGTTTAGGCGGGACGGACGGAAGTGAAAAACTGTTTTTT TRBJ1-4 - TRBV28
CASSQDRTSGYEQYF TGTGCCAGCAGCCAAGATCGGACTAGCGGTTACGAGCAGTACTTC TRBJ2-7 TRBD2 TRBV4-2
CASKDTYYEQYF TGCGCCAGCAAGGACACATACTACGAGCAGTACTTC TRBJ2-7 - TRBV5-1